This TCR beta chain emerged from a study of blood T cell repertoires in COVID-19. Overall study context: Sources were T cells, B-cell-depleted T cells, or PBMCs; the material itself was cDNA or gDNA.

The table came from immunoSEQ multiplex PCR; TCRdb's copy has only in-frame clones and leaves some out. The table has approximately 230,000 clones, approximately 90% seen once. Trimming removed 7 bases from V and 1 base from J; junction bases left unmatched: 13. The CDR3 spans 17 residues. Germline CDR1 reads SEHNR; CDR2 reads FQNEAQ (reference sequence). The TCR comes from a woman aged 25 to 45 who had recovered from COVID-19. The sequenced sample was PBMCs or T cells enriched from blood (not recorded which). This chain joins TRBV7-9 and TRBJ2-3, with 8 bases that match TRBD2. CDR3 sequence (DNA): TGTGCCAGCATCCCCCCTCTAGCGGGTACCGGCACAGATACGCAGTATTTT. Translating gives CASIPPLAGTGTDTQYF.